The clone carrying this T cell receptor beta chain has ten or more counts. The data stem from a study of quantifying T cell responses using KT2 cells. Study background: cDNA was made from DNase-treated RNA using alpha and beta constant primers. A predetermined fluorescence threshold ended the second PCR, run as a qPCR.

Each cDNA got a UMI-containing oligo ligated at its 3' end. First-round PCR used roughly 4 cycles and beta primers RC1.1 and RC1.2 covering TRBC1 and TRBC2. TCRdb itself ran the UMI-ligation and nested PCR reads through MiXCR, one entry per CDR3 protein. In the table there are 40,000 to 60,000 distinct CDR3 sequences, roughly 10% of which are singletons. Unmatched junction bases numbered 15, after V lost 6 bases and J lost 1 base. The CDR3 sequence is 18 residues long. CDR1 is MNHNY and CDR2 is SVGAGI in the germline V gene (reference sequence). The source material was PBMCs spiked with cells of the T cell clone KT2. The V call is TRBV6-6, the J call TRBJ1-1, with TRBD1 identical over 9 bases. This TCR was sampled from a human donor. The CDR3 DNA reads as TGTGCCAGCAGATTTCCACCGGGACAGGGTTGGACGAACACTGAAGCTTTCTTT. Translated, it gives CASRFPPGQGWTNTEAFF.